These T cell receptor beta chains were read from a single sample in a study of long-term antiretroviral therapy in people with HIV. Using immunoSEQ multiplex PCR, the repertoire was profiled, and TCRdb retains in-frame clones only, with some absent. The table has 15,000 to 20,000 clones, around 81% seen once. The sample in question was unsorted PBMCs, obtained 2.2 years after starting antiretroviral therapy. The receptors here all came from a man in his forties or fifties with HIV. The CDR3 runs from the conserved cysteine through the conserved F or W.

V gene	J gene	CDR3 protein
TRBV7-9	TRBJ1-6	CASSLPTENYNSPLHF
TRBV28	TRBJ1-4	CASRFYREKLFF
TRBV2	TRBJ1-2	CASTLQGIEGYTF
TRBV30	TRBJ1-5	CAWSSPYHRGQGRSNQPQHF
TRBV19	TRBJ2-5	CASSIPNRVQETQYF
TRBV2	TRBJ1-3	CASRVGRQGGNTIYF
TRBV27	TRBJ1-1	CASSRTGWGDTEAFF
TRBV2	TRBJ2-1	CASGRAGATAYNEQFF
TRBV9	TRBJ1-2	CASSVGTAYYGYTF
TRBV6-5	TRBJ1-1	CASSKTGGVSEAFF
TRBV7-6	TRBJ1-4	CASTVETATNEKLFF
TRBV11-2	TRBJ1-1	CASSLWLEAFF
TRBV6-5	TRBJ1-3	CASSQLLSGNTIYF
TRBV29-1	TRBJ2-7	CSVSSGSRVYEQYF
TRBV5-1	TRBJ2-7	CASSLERMAYEQYF
TRBV9	TRBJ2-1	CASSAGLAGDEQFF
TRBV11-2	TRBJ1-4	CASRRDRGYNEKLFF
TRBV5-5	TRBJ1-1	CASSTGPGWNTEAFF
TRBV5-1	TRBJ1-6	CASRLSSGNSPLHF
TRBV7-2	TRBJ2-7	CASSPGTSGPSYEQYF
TRBV5-3	TRBJ2-5	CARSLAPITPRGETQYF
TRBV7-9	TRBJ2-7	CASSLQTSSYEQYF
TRBV28	TRBJ2-5	CASSPQGGQETQYF
TRBV7-9	TRBJ1-2	CASSRVGYGYTF
TRBV9	TRBJ2-3	CASSVNPGLAGEYTDTQYF
TRBV18	TRBJ1-5	CASSAHQGADQPQHF
TRBV18	TRBJ2-5	CASSRIWTLQETQYF
TRBV5-4	TRBJ1-5	CASSLDREKGQPQHF
TRBV28	TRBJ2-5	CASRRGGQLETQYF
TRBV19	TRBJ2-1	CASSLYNEQFF
TRBV7-9	TRBJ1-1	CASSLLQGNTEAFF
TRBV28	TRBJ2-1	CASSLGRGNEQFF
TRBV7-2	TRBJ2-1	CASSLSRTSGQNEQFF
TRBV29-1	TRBJ1-2	CSVAHHGTGEGRGYTF
TRBV4-2	TRBJ1-6	CASSQDTQFVSPLHF
TRBV7-2	TRBJ1-5	CASSLGGLRGQPQHF
TRBV6-1	TRBJ1-5	CASSESGTGPGLPQHF
TRBV9	TRBJ2-5	CASSPGDYPSLSIETQYF
TRBV7-9	TRBJ2-2	CASSRRDSNTGELFF
TRBV29-1	TRBJ2-7	CSVGDSGRAAAEQYF
TRBV28	TRBJ2-5	CASSSGTGSGFETQYF
TRBV4-1	TRBJ2-2	CASSQEFGELFF